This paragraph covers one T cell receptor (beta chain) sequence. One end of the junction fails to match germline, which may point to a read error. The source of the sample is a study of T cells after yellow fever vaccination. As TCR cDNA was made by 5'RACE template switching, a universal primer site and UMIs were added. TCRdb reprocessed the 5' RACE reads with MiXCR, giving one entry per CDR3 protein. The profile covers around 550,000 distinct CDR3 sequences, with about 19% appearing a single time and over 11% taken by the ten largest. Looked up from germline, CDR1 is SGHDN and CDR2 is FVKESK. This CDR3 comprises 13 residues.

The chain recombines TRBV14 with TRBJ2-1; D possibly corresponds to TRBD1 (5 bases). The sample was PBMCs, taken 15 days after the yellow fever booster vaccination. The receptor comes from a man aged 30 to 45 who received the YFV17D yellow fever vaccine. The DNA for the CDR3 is TGTGCCAGCAGCCAAGATCCGGACAATGAGCAGTCCTTC. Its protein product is CASSQDPDNEQSF.